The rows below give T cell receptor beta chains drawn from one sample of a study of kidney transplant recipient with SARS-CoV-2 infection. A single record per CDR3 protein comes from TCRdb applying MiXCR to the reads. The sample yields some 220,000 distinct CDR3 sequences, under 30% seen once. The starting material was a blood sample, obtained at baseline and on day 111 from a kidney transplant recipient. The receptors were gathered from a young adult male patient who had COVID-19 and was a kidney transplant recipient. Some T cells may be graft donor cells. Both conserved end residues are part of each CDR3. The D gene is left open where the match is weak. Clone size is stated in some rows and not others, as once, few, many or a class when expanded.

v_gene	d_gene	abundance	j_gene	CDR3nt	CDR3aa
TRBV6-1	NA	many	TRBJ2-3	TGTGCCAGCAGTGAAGGGGTGGACAGCACAGATACGCAGTATTTT	CASSEGVDSTDTQYF
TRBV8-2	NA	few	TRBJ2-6	TGTGGCATTGAAATGAGGATAACACAAAGTCGGGCCAACGTCCTGACTTTC	CGIEMRITQSRANVLTF
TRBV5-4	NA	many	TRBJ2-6	TGTGCCAGCAGCTTGAGGGACTCTGGGGCCAACGTCCTGACTTTC	CASSLRDSGANVLTF
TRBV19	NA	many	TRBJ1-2	TGTGCCAGTAGTAGGGATAGGACAAATCGAAAGACCTATGGCTACACCTTC	CASSRDRTNRKTYGYTF
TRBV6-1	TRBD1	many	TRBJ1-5	TGTGCCAGCAAAATCACGGACAGGGGGCCGGAGTTGAGCAATCAGCCCCAGCATTTT	CASKITDRGPELSNQPQHF
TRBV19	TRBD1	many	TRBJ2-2	TGTGCCAGTAGTTTTGGACAGGCGAACACCGGGGAGCTGTTTTTT	CASSFGQANTGELFF
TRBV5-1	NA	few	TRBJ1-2	TGCGCCAGCCGTCCTGCATCGGTTCGAAAGACCTATGGCTACACCTTC	CASRPASVRKTYGYTF
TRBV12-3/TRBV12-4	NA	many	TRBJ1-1	TGTGCCAGCAGCCCTGTTATTGGTGAAGCTTTCTTT	CASSPVIGEAFF
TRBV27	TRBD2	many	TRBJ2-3	TGTGCCAGCAGTAAAGGACTAGCGGGAGGGAATACGCAGTATTTT	CASSKGLAGGNTQYF
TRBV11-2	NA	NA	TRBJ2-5	TGTGCCAGCAGCTTGGGGTTGGAGGGGACCCAGTACTTC	CASSLGLEGTQYF
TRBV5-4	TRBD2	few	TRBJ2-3	TGTGCCAGCAGCTCCTGGACTAGCGAGCCTGATACGCAGTATTTT	CASSSWTSEPDTQYF
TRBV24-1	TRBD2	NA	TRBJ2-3	TGTGCCACCAGTGATAATGGGGCTAGCGGGAGTGAGGATACGCAGTATTTT	CATSDNGASGSEDTQYF
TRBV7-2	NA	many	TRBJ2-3	TGTGCCAGCAGCCGGCCGTTAGATACGCAGTATTTT	CASSRPLDTQYF
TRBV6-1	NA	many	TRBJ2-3	TGTGCCAGCAGTGGACAGGGAGGGACAGATACGCAGTATTTT	CASSGQGGTDTQYF
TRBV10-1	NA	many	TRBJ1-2	TGCGCCAGCAGTGACTGGGAAAGATCGCGAAAGACCTATGGCTACACCTTC	CASSDWERSRKTYGYTF
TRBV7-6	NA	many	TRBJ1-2	TGTGCCAGCAGCATATACAATGAATCTCGAAAGACCTATGGCTACACCTTC	CASSIYNESRKTYGYTF
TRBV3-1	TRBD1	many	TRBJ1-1	TGTGCCAGCAGCCTGGGACAGGGGAACACTGAAGCTTTCTTT	CASSLGQGNTEAFF
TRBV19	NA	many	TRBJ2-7	TGTGCCAGTAGTATTCGAGGGTCGCTGGCCGAGCAGTACTTC	CASSIRGSLAEQYF
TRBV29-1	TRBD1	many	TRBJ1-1	TGCAGCGTAGGACAGGGGGACGGAGCTTTCTTT	CSVGQGDGAFF
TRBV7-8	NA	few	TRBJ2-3	TGTGCCAGCAGCTTAGCACCCCGGGGAGATACGCAGTATTTT	CASSLAPRGDTQYF
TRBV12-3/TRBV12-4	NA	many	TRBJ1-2	TGTGCCAGCAGTTCGCACTTCAGCTTCCGAAAGACCTATGGCTACACCTTC	CASSSHFSFRKTYGYTF
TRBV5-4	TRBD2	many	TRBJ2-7	TGTGCCAGCAGCCCTACTAGCGGGGGAAGAATATCCTACTCCTACGAGCAGTACTTC	CASSPTSGGRISYSYEQYF
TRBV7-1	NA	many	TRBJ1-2	TGTGCCAGCAGCAGCCTGCCTCACGAGGGAAAGACCTATGGCTACACCTTC	CASSSLPHEGKTYGYTF
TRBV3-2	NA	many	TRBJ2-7	TGTGCCAGCAGCCAAGAATACGAGCAGTACTTC	CASSQEYEQYF
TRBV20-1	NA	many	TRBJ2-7	TGCAGTGTCTTGGGGGGTAACTCCTACGAGCAGTACTTC	CSVLGGNSYEQYF
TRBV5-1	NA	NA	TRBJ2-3	TGCGCCAGCAGCTTGGAACAGCCTAGCACAGATACGCAGTATTTT	CASSLEQPSTDTQYF
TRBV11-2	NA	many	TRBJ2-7	TGTGCCAGCAGCTTAGGTCCAGGTTACGAGCAGTACTTC	CASSLGPGYEQYF
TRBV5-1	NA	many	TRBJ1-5	TGCGCCAGCAGCTTGGATCCGAGTAGCAATCAGCCCCAGCATTTT	CASSLDPSSNQPQHF
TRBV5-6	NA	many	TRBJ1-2	TGTGCCAGCAGCAACCTGGGGGGGACCGGTAACTATGGCTACACCTTC	CASSNLGGTGNYGYTF
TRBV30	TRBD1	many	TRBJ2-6	TGTGCCTGGAGTAAGGACAGGGCTGGGGCCAACGTCCTGACTTTC	CAWSKDRAGANVLTF
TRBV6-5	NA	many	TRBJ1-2	TGTGCCAGCAGTGTCCGGGATGAGAATGGCTACACCTTC	CASSVRDENGYTF
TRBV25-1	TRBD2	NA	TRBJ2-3	TGTGCCAGCAGTGAACGAGCGGGGGGGAAATCAGATACGCAGTATTTT	CASSERAGGKSDTQYF
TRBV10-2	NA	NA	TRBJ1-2	TGCGCCAGCAGTACAGCATGCACTTCTAGAAAGACCTATGGCTACACCTTC	CASSTACTSRKTYGYTF
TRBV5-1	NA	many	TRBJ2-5	TGCGCCAGCAGCTTGGGACGCAGGGCGTCAGAGACCCAGTACTTC	CASSLGRRASETQYF
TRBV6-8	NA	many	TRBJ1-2	TGTGCCAGCAGTCAGGAACAACGCTCTAGAAAGACCTATGGCTACACCTTC	CASSQEQRSRKTYGYTF